The clone carrying this T cell receptor beta chain was detected only a few times. The sample originates from a study of blood T cells in healthy people across ages. CDR3 length equals 15 residues. Germline V gene sequence: CDR1 MNHEY, CDR2 SVGEGT. V lost 6 bases, J lost 2 bases, and 5 bases stayed unmatched. For the second PCR, which ran for about 6 to 11 cycles, a sample-barcoded 5' primer and a J-beta primer mix were used. TCRdb called the 5' RACE reads again in MiXCR, with one record for every CDR3 protein. The sample has hundreds of thousands of distinct CDR3 sequences, 40% to 50% seen once. The rearrangement joins TRBV6-2 or TRBV6-3 to TRBJ2-2; 8 nucleotides match TRBD1. Sequenced input: blood. The TCR sequence derives from a man at least 80 years old in good health. The CDR3 DNA reads as TGTGCCAGCAGAGCTCAGGGGGCCAACACCGGGGAGCTGTTTTTT. As protein: CASRAQGANTGELFF.